This T cell receptor beta chain was found in a study of molecular identifiers for immune sequencing clone quantification. The CDR3 sequence is 15 residues long. Looked up from germline, CDR1 is SEHNR and CDR2 is FQNEAQ (reference sequence). V lost 5 bases and J lost 3, with 16 bases in between. TCR libraries were built in bulk with a published protocol and specific TCR primers. TCRdb re-derived calls from the PCR reads in MiXCR, one entry per CDR3 protein. The repertoire holds under 600,000 distinct CDR3 sequences, with about a fifth as singletons. General study points: Because of identical TCR molecules sharing a barcode, sizes of highly expanded clones could be underestimated.

About this clonotype itself: No antigen is known for it.

This receptor was identified in a human donor in good health. Some libraries in this study had Jurkat cell RNA spiked in. The gene calls are TRBV7-9 and TRBJ1-1; the D is unclear. Sequencing was carried out using naive CD8+ T cells from blood, with Jurkat cell RNA spiked in. As for subset: FACS-sorted CD8+CD4-CCR7+CD45RA+ naive T cells. The CDR3 protein is CASSQTTRRDTEAFF. In DNA, the CDR3 is TGTGCCAGCAGCCAAACGACCAGAAGGGACACTGAAGCTTTCTTT.